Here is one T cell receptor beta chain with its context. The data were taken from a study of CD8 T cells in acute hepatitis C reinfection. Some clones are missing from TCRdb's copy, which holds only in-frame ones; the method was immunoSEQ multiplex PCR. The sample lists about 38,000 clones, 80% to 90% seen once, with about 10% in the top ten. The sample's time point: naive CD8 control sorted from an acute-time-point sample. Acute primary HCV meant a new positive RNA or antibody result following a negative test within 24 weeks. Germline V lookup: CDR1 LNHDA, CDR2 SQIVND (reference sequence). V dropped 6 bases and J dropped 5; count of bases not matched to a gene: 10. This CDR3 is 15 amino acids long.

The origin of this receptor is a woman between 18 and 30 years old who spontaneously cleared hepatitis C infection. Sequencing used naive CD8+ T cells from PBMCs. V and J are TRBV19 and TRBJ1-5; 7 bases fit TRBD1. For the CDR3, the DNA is TGTGCCAGTAGCGCAACAGGGGAGTGGGATCAGCCCCAGCATTTT. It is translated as CASSATGEWDQPQHF.